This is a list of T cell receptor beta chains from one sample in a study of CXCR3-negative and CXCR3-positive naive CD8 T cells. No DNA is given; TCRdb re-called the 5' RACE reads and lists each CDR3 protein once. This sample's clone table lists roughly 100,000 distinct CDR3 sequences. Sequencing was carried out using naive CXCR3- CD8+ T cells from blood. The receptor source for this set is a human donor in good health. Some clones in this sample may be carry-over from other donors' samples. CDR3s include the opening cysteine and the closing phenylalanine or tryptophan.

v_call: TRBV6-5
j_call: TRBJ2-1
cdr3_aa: CASGTSGRGEQFF

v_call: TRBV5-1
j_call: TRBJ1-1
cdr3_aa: CASSSSRDSGAEAFF

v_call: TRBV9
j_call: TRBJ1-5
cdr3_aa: CASSATGGGQPQHF

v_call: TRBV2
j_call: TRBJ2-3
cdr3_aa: CASSQKGPSTDTQYF

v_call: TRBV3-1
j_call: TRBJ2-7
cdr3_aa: CASSQVSTPYEQYF

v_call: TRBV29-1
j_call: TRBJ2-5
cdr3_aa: CSVFLTGLANTRGETQYF

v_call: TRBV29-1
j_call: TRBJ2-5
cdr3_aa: CSVVKAGEEETQYF

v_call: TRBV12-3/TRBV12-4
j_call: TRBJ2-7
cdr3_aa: CASSIAVPYEQYF

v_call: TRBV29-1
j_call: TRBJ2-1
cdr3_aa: CSVGGGAYNEQFF

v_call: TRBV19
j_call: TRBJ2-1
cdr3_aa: CASSAGVGVFNEQFF

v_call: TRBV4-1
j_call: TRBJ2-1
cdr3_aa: CASSQDRWRQDEQFF

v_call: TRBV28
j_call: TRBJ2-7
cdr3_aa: CASSPHLYEQYF

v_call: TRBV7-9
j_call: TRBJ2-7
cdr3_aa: CASTSTRDSPYEQYF

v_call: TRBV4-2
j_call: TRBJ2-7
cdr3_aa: CASSQGSSYEQYF

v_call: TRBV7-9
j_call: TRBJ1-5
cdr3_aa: CASSLGPGLGIGQPQHF

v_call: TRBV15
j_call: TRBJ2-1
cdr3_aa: CATSRDRGFNEQFF

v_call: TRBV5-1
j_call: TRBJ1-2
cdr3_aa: CASSTTVGYGYTF

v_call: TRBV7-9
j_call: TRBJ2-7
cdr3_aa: CASSLVLAAEQYF

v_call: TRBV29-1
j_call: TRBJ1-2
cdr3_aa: CSVEGQGEGYTF

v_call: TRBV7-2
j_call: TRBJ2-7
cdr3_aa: CASSLSLASYEQYF

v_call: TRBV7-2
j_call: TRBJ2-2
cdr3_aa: CANSLVQGVGTGELFF

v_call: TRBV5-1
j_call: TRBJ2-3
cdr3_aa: CASRNLSGNPDTDTQYF

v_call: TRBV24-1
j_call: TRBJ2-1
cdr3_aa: CATSDLGQGNFEQFF

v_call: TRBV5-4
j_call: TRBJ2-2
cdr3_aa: CASSPGLLPNTGELFF

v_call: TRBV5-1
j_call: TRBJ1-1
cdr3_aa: CASSPGTGDTEAFF

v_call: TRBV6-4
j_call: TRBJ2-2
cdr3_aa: CASSLSQGDTGELFF

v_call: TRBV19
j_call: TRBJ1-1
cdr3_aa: CASGDMQTEAFF

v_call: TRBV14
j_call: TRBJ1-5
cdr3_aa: CASTDPPTRLNQPQHF

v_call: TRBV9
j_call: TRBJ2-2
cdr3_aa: CASSAGGYTGELFF

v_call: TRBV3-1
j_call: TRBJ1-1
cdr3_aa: CASSQGANTEAFF

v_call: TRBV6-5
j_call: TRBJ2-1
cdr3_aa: CASNSRQGYNEQFF

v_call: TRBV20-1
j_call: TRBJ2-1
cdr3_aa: CSANPRDRVIDEQFF

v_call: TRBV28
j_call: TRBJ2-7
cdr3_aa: CASITPRGGSYEQYF

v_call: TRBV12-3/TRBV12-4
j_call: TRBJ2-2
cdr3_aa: CASSWTGHTGELFF

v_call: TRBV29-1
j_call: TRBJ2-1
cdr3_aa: CSVEAGLSYNEQFF

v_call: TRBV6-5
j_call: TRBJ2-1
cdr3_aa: CASSTDNYNEQFF

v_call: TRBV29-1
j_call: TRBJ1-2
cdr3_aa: CSVAEGGWDGYTF